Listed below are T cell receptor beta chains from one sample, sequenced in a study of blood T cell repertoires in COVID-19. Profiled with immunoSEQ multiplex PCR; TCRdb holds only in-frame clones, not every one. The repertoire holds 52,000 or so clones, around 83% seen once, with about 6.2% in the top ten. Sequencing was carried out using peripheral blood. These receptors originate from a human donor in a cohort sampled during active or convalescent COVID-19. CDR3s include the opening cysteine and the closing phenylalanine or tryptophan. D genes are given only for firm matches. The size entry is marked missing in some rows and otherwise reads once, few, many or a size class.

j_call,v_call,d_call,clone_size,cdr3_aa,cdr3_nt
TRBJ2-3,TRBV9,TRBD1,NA,CASSVASGQGTDTQYF,TGTGCCAGCAGCGTAGCTTCGGGACAGGGAACAGATACGCAGTATTTT
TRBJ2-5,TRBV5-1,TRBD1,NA,CASAREGRGQETQYF,TGCGCCAGCGCGAGAGAGGGCAGGGGGCAGGAGACCCAGTACTTC
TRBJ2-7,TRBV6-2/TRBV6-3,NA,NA,CASSYSSNGRQYF,TGTGCCAGCAGTTACTCGAGTAATGGGCGGCAGTACTTC
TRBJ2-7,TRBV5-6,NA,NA,CASSLPQPGSYEQYF,TGTGCCAGCAGCCTGCCACAACCGGGATCCTACGAGCAGTACTTC
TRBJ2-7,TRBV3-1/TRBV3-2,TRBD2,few,CASSGGAYEQYF,TGTGCCAGCAGCGGGGGGGCCTACGAGCAGTACTTC
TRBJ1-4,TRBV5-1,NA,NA,CASSLGATNEKLFF,TGCGCCAGCAGCTTGGGAGCAACTAATGAAAAACTGTTTTTT
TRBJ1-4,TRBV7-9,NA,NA,CASSFDYSTNEKLFF,TGTGCCAGCAGCTTCGACTACTCAACTAATGAAAAACTGTTTTTT
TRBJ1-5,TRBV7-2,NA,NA,CASSLGNSVRPQHF,TGTGCCAGCAGCTTAGGAAACAGTGTCCGGCCCCAGCATTTT
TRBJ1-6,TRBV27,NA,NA,CASSTRGRIGGSPLHF,TGTGCCAGCAGTACTAGGGGGAGAATTGGTGGTTCACCCCTCCACTTT
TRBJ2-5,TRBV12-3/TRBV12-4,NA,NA,CASSSPEVETQYF,TGTGCCAGCAGTTCCCCCGAGGTGGAGACCCAGTACTTC
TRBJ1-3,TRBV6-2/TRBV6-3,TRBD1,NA,CASSRDSSSGNTIYF,TGTGCCAGCAGTCGGGACAGCAGCTCTGGAAACACCATATATTTT
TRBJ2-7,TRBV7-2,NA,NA,CASSLDTGSYEQYF,TGTGCCAGCAGCTTAGATACGGGGTCCTACGAGCAGTACTTC
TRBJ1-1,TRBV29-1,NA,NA,CSVFSNTEAFF,TGCAGCGTATTCTCCAACACTGAAGCTTTCTTT
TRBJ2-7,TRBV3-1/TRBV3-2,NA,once,CASSQGLITGEQYF,TGTGCCAGCAGCCAAGGCTTGATTACGGGCGAGCAGTACTTC
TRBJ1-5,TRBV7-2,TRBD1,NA,CASSLEGQISNQPQHF,TGTGCCAGCAGCTTAGAGGGACAGATTAGCAATCAGCCCCAGCATTTT
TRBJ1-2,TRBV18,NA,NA,CASSLGGAEGGYTF,TGTGCCAGCTCGCTGGGAGGGGCTGAAGGTGGCTACACCTTC
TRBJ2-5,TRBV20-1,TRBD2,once,CSASTSGGVRETQYF,TGCAGTGCTAGTACCAGCGGGGGGGTGAGAGAGACCCAGTACTTC
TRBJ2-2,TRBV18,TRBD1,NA,CASSTRQGISSGELFF,TGTGCCAGCTCAACTAGACAGGGGATCAGTTCCGGGGAGCTGTTTTTT
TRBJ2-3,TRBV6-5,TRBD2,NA,CASSYRGGKDTQYF,TGTGCCAGCAGTTACCGGGGGGGAAAAGATACGCAGTATTTT
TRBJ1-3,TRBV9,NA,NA,CASSVGQWETIYF,TGTGCCAGCAGCGTAGGACAGTGGGAAACCATATATTTT
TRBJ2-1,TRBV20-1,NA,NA,CSASGQGQFF,TGCAGTGCTAGTGGCCAGGGGCAGTTCTTC
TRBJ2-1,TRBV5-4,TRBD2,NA,CASSPDGGGASSYNEQFF,TGTGCCAGCAGCCCCGATGGCGGGGGGGCTAGCTCCTACAATGAGCAGTTCTTC
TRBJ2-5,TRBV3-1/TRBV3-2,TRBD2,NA,CASSSRTTSGGYPETQYF,TGTGCCAGCAGCTCCCGAACTACTAGCGGGGGGTATCCAGAGACCCAGTACTTC
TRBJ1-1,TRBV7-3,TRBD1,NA,CASSLGQGNTEAFF,TGTGCCAGCAGCTTGGGACAGGGGAACACTGAAGCTTTCTTT
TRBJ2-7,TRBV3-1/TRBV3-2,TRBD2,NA,CASSQDPRASGALYEQYF,TGTGCCAGCAGCCAAGATCCCCGGGCTAGCGGGGCACTCTACGAGCAGTACTTC
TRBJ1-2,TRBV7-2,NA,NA,CASSLAGGAYGYTF,TGTGCCAGCAGCTTAGCAGGGGGGGCCTATGGCTACACCTTC
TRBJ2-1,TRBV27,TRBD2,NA,CASSPPSTSGNEQFF,TGTGCCAGCAGTCCCCCTTCGACTAGCGGCAATGAGCAGTTCTTC
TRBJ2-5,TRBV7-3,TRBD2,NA,CASSVTSGGRETQYF,TGTGCCAGCAGCGTTACTAGCGGGGGGCGGGAGACCCAGTACTTC
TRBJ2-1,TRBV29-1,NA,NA,CSVGGGNWNEQFF,TGCAGCGTGGGTGGGGGGAATTGGAATGAGCAGTTCTTC
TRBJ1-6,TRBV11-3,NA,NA,CASSSRGSPLHF,TGTGCCAGCAGCTCCAGGGGATCACCCCTCCACTTT
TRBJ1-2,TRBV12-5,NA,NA,CASDHGGFYGYTF,TGTGCTAGTGACCACGGGGGGTTCTATGGCTACACCTTC
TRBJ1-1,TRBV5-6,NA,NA,CASSRFVFTEAFF,TGTGCCAGCAGCCGGTTCGTATTCACTGAAGCTTTCTTT